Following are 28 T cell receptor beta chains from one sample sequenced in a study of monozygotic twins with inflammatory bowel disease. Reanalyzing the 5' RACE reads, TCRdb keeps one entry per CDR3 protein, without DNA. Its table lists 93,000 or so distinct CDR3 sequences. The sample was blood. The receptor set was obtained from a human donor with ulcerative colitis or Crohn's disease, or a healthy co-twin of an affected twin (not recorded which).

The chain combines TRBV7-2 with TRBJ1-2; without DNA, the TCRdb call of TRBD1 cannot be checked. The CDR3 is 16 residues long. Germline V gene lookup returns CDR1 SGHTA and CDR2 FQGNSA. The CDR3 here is CASSLGDRGVPYGYTF.

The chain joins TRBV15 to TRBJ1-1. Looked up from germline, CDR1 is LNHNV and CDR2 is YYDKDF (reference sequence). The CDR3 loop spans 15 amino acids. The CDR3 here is CATSRGSTPNTEAFF.

CDR3 protein: CASNQRMGDTQYF. V usage is TRBV4-1 and J usage is TRBJ2-3. Germline V CDR1 and CDR2: MGHRA, YSYEKL. The CDR3 consists of 13 residues.

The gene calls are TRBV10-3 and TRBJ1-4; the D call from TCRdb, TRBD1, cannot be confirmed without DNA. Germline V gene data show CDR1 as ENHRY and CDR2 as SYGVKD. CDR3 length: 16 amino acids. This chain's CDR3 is CASSRDRGLTNEKLFF.

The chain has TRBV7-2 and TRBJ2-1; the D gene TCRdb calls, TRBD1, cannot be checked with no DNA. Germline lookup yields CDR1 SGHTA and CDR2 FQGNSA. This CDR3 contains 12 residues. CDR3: CASSVGGGEQFF.

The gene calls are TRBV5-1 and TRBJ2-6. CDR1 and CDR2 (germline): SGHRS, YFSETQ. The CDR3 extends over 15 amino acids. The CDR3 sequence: CASRIDGSGANVLTF.

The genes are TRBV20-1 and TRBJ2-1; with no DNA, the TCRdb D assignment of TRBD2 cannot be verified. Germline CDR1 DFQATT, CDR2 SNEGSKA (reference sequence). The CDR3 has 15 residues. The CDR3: CSASSPGLQYNEQFF.

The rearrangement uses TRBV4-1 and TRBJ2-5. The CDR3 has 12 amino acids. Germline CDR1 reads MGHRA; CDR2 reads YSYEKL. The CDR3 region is CASSQVRETQYF.

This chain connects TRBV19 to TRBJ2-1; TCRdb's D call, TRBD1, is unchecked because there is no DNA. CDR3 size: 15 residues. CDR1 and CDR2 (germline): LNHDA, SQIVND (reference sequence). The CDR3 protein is CASSIICLGDCEQFF. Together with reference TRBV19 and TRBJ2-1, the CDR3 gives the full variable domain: DGGITQSPKYLFRKEGQNVTLSCEQNLNHDAMYWYRQDPGQGLRLIYYSQIVNDFQKGDIAEGYSVSREKKESFPLTVTSAQKNPTAFYLCASSIICLGDCEQFFGPGTRLTVL.

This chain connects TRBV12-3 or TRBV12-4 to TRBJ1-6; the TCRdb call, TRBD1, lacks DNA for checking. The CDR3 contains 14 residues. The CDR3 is CASSGQGPNSPLHF.

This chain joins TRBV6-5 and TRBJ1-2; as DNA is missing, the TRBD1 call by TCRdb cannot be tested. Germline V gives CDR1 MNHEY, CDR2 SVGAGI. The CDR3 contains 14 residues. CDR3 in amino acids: CASSYAGAGYGYTF.

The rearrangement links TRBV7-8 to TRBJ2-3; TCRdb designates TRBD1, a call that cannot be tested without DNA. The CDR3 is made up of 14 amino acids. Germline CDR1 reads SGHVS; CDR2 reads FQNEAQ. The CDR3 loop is CASSPLSGTDTQYF.

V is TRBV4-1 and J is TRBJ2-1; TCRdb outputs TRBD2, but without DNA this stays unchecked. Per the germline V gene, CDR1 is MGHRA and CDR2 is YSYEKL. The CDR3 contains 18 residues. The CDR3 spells CASSQATPSGSWGNEQFF.

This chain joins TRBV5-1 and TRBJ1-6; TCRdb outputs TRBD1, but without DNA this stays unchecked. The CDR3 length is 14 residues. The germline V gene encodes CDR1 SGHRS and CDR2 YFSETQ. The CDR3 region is CASSLGQGASPLHF.

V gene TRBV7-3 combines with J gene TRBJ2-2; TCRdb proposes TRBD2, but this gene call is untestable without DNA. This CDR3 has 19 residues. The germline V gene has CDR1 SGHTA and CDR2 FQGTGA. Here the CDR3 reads CASSWGTSGSPPNTGELFF.

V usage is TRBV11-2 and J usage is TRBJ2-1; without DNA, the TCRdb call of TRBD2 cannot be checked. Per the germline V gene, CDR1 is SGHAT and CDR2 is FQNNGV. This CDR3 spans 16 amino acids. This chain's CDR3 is CASSLVGLAAYNEQFF.

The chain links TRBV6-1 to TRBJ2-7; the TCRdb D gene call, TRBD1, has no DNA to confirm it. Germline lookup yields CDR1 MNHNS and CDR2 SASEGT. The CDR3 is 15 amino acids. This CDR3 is CASRGVSGGSYEQYF.

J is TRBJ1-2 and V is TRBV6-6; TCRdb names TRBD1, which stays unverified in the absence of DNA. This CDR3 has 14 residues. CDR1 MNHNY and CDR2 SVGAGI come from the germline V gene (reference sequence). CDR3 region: CASIQTGANYGYTF.

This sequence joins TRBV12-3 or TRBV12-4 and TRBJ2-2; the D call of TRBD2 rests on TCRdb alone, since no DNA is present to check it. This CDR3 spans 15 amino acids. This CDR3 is CASVWRAANTGELFF.

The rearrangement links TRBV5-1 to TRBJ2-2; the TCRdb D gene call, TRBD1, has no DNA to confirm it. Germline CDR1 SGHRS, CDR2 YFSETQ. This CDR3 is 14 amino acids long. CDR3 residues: CASSTGQNTGELFF.

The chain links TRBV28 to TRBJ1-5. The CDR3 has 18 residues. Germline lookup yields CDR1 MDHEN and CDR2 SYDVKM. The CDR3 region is CASSRVSYTLYSNQPQHF.

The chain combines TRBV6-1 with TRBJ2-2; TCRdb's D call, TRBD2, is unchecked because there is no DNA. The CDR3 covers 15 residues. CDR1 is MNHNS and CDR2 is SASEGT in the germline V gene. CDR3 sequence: CASRTPLGNTGELFF.

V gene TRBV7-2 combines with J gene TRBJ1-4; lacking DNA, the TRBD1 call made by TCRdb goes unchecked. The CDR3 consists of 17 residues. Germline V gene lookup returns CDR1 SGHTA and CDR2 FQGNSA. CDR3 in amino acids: CASSLGLGGQGQEKLFF.

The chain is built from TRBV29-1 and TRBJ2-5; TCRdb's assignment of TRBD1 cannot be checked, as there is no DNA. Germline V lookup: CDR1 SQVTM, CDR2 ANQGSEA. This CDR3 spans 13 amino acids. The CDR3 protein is CSVTSGQGKTQYF. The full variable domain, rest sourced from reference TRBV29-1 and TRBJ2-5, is SAVISQKPSRDICQRGTSLTIQCQVDSQVTMMFWYRQQPGQSLTLIATANQGSEATYESGFVIDKFPISRPNLTFSTLTVSNMSPEDSSIYLCSVTSGQGKTQYFGPGTRLLVL.

The CDR3 is CASSQHDRILRDEQYF. The chain couples TRBV4-3 to TRBJ2-7; lacking DNA, the TRBD1 call made by TCRdb goes unchecked. The CDR3 is 16 residues long. Germline assignment: CDR1 LGHNA and CDR2 YSLEER.

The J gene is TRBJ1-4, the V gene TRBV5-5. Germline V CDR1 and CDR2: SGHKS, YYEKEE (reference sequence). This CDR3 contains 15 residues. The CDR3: CASSLVVSGREKLFF.

The chain's CDR3 is CSARRPEKLFF. The chain couples TRBV20-1 to TRBJ1-4. CDR1 and CDR2 (germline): DFQATT, SNEGSKA (reference sequence). The length of the CDR3 is 11 residues.

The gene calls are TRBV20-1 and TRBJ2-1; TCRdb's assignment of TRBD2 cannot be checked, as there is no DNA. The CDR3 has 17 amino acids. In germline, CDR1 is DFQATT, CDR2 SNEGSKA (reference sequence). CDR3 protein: CSASSPGGSGRDNEQFF.